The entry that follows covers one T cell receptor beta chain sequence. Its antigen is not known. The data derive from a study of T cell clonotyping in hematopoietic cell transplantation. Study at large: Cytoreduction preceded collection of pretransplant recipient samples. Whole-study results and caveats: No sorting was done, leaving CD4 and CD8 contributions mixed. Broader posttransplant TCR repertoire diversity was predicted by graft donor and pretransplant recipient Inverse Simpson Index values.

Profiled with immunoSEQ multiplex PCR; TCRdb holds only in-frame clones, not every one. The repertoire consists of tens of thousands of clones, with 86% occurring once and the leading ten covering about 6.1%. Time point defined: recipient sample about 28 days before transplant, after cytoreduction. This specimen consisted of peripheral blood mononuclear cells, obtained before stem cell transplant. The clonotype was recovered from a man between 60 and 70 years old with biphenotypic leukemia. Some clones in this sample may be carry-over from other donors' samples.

The CDR3 loop reads CASSLGPTDTQYF. DNA for the CDR3: TGTGCCAGCAGCTTGGGGCCCACAGATACGCAGTATTTT. The chain joins TRBV11-3 to TRBJ2-3; tentative D call: TRBD1 (5 bases). The germline V and J ends were trimmed by 3 bases and 2 bases, with 6 bases remaining between them. This CDR3 is 13 amino acids long. CDR1 is SGHNT and CDR2 is YENEEA in the germline V gene.